This TCR beta chain was sequenced for a study of blood T cell repertoires in COVID-19. Whole-study context: Sources were T cells, B-cell-depleted T cells, or PBMCs; the material itself was cDNA or gDNA.

As processed by the authors: Reference gene primer amplification gave estimated nucleated cell counts. Libraries were prepared by immunoSEQ multiplex PCR; TCRdb keeps only in-frame clonotypes and omits some of them. V and J calls and clone size are copied from that table; D and trimming were computed from the DNA. The data show 150,000 or so clones, more than 80% seen once. Between the trimmed V and J ends, which lost 4 bases and 7 bases, there was a span of 17 bases. This CDR3 spans 15 amino acids. Germline loops: CDR1 GTSNPN, CDR2 SVGIG (reference sequence). Sequenced: peripheral blood. The chain couples TRBV30 to TRBJ1-6, with D possibly TRBD1 on 5 matching bases. This TCR was recovered from a human donor with acute or convalescent COVID-19. The donor label of this sample is uncertain. The CDR3 spells CAWTLGAGWNSPLHF. Written as DNA, the CDR3 is TGTGCCTGGACCTTAGGTGCAGGGTGGAATTCACCCCTCCACTTT.